Given below is one T cell receptor beta chain in context. Which antigen it targets is not known. The sample holds no much larger clone one base away, and base qualities are not on file. The sample originates from a study of OX40 agonist ivuxolimab in advanced cancers. General notes on the study: Ivuxolimab, which targeted the costimulatory receptor OX40 (CD134), was an agonistic, fully human IgG2 monoclonal antibody. Among the approximately 50 dose-escalation patients, about 19 had hepatocellular carcinoma, about 15 melanoma, 9 renal cell carcinoma and 9 head and neck cancer. The monotherapy dose-escalation portion (N ≈ 50 patients) of the phase I ivuxolimab trial is reported in the paper. Intravenous ivuxolimab was administered to patients every 2 weeks at six dose levels: 0.01, 0.1, 0.3, 1.5, 3 and 10 mg/kg. Peripheral TCRbeta sequencing aimed to test whether ivuxolimab altered TCR sequence diversity and caused clonal T-cell expansion. Partial responses occurred in three dose-escalation patients: two with cutaneous melanoma and one with hepatocellular carcinoma. In the dose-escalation cohort, roughly four fifths of patients were male, and the mean age was approximately 60 years, with a range of roughly 20 to 79. Patients were allowed to have had prior anti-PD-1, anti-PD-L1 or anti-CTLA-4 therapy, and 40% of the dose-escalation patients had previously received checkpoint inhibitors. General findings and caveats noted by the study authors: Which antigens the clonally expanded peripheral T cells were specific for was not determined. In the 0.1-3.0 mg/kg groups, partial responders were among the patients with the lowest normalized peripheral clonal expansion, particularly in CD8+ T cells. Low levels of normalized T-cell clonal expansion were also seen in some patients who did not respond. At doses of 0.1 to 3.0 mg/kg, clonal expansion of both CD4+ and CD8+ T cells in blood was seen between baseline and week 6. On average, CD8+ T cells showed more expanded clones than CD4+ T cells after ivuxolimab.

To sequence the TCRbeta CDR3 region, genomic DNA was isolated from the sorted cells. The immunoSEQ Assay was used for sequencing of TCRbeta CDR3 regions. Drawn from immuneACCESS, this table holds only the in-frame rearrangements with V and J called that TCRdb kept. Clones are partly lost; checked studies trace under half to an unresolved V gene and leave the rest unexplained. Recorded for this sample are 70,000 to 80,000 clones; roughly 87% of them occurred a single time. Approximately 1.4% of the sample is held by the ten biggest clonotypes. The CDR3 measures 16 amino acids from cysteine to phenylalanine. The retained sequence is limited to the CDR3, 48 bases, with the frame set at the first base. The V and J ends are trimmed by 0 bases and 3 bases, leaving 15 bases between them. Sequences LGHNA (CDR1) and YNFKEQ (CDR2) are obtained from the germline V gene. Patients with autoimmune disease history or receiving systemic immunosuppression were excluded from the trial. Peripheral blood for TCR sequencing was collected from all dose cohorts at baseline, on cycle 4 day 1, and on cycle 7 day 1. The samples were drawn from a first-in-human, open-label, multicenter phase I dose-escalation trial of ivuxolimab. Adults with locally advanced or metastatic melanoma, renal cell, hepatocellular, or head and neck squamous cell carcinoma were enrolled in the trial. Before TCR sequencing, CD4+ and CD8+ T cells were separately sorted from peripheral blood.

Source: CD4+ or CD8+ T cells sorted from blood, taken in a trial of the OX40 agonist ivuxolimab. The chain uses TRBV4-2 and TRBJ2-7, with the D gene not confidently named. This TCR was recovered from an adult with an advanced solid tumor such as melanoma, head and neck, liver or kidney cancer. The encoded CDR3 is CASSQDFSFGDYEQYF. The base sequence is TGTGCCAGCAGCCAAGATTTCAGTTTTGGGGACTACGAGCAGTACTTC.